The 20 T cell receptor beta chains in this list originate from one sample, sequenced in a study of CD8+ T cells in alopecia areata. TCR sequencing used cDNA made by reverse transcription of extracted RNA. The table came from immunoSEQ multiplex PCR; TCRdb's copy has only in-frame clones and leaves some out. The sample includes about 12,000 clones, just over 55% of them seen just once. From alopecia areata patients, lesional scalp punch biopsies and peripheral blood were collected. Sequenced material: skin. These TCRs come from a human donor with alopecia areata.

This chain joins TRBV27 and TRBJ1-5; 9 positions agree with TRBD1. The CDR3 runs 17 residues. Trimming at V came to 1 base and at J to 2 bases, leaving 6 bases not matched to a gene. The germline gives CDR1 MNHEY, CDR2 SMNVEV (reference sequence). CDR3 in DNA: TGTGCCAGCAGTTTATTAACAGGGGGCTGGGGCAATCAGCCCCAGCATTTT. Translation: CASSLLTGGWGNQPQHF.

Here the CDR3 DNA reads TGTGCCAGCACCGACACAGGGGTGGGAGAAAAACTGTTTTTT. Translating it yields CASTDTGVGEKLFF. The chain employs TRBV7-9 and TRBJ1-4, with 7 bases lining up with TRBD1. The CDR3 sequence is 14 residues long. CDR1 is SEHNR and CDR2 is FQNEAQ in the germline V gene (reference sequence). Losses at the gene ends were 7 bases for V and 8 bases for J; bases not matched to a gene: 10.

The chain links TRBV10-3 to TRBJ2-2, with D uncertain. Trimming stripped 2 bases from V and 2 bases from J, with 15 bases between. The CDR3 has 17 residues. CDR1 and CDR2 (germline): ENHRY, SYGVKD. As DNA, the CDR3 is TGTGCCATCAGTGAGGAAGGCGGACGAGCAAACACCGGGGAGCTGTTTTTT. This translates into CAISEEGGRANTGELFF.

This clone showed up just a few times. This chain joins TRBV28 and TRBJ1-6; D remains unclear. V was pared by 6 bases and J by 13 bases, with 10 bases between. Germline V CDR1 and CDR2: MDHEN, SYDVKM. This CDR3 has 11 residues. The CDR3 DNA follows: TGTGCCAGCAGGCGATCCGGCCCCCTCCACTTT. Translated, it gives CASRRSGPLHF.

The chain is built from TRBV7-8 and TRBJ1-1; D possibly corresponds to TRBD1 (6 bases). Trimming left V 5 bases short and J 5 bases short, with 21 bases between. The CDR3 runs 16 residues. Germline V CDR1 and CDR2: SGHVS, FQNEAQ. The CDR3: CASSPLQGIFYTEAFF. The DNA for the CDR3 is TGTGCCAGCAGCCCGCTACAGGGTATTTTTTATACTGAAGCTTTCTTT.

The sample holds a few counts of this clone. This rearrangement joins TRBV7-2 to TRBJ2-3; TRBD2 matches at 14 bases. The CDR3 is made up of 17 amino acids. J was trimmed by 4 bases and V by 4 bases; bases with no gene match: 7. In germline, CDR1 is SGHTA, CDR2 FQGNSA. The CDR3 nucleotides read TGTGCCAGCAGCTACTCGGGACTAGCGGGAGTCCCAGATACGCAGTATTTT. It yields the protein CASSYSGLAGVPDTQYF.

The chain couples TRBV6-1 to TRBJ1-3, with a possible D match to TRBD1 (5 bases). V was trimmed by 6 bases and J by 4 bases, leaving 13 bases between them. CDR1 is MNHNS and CDR2 is SASEGT in the germline V gene. The CDR3 has 14 amino acids. The CDR3 here is CASSTTREGNTIYF. The CDR3 DNA sequence: TGTGCCAGCAGCACGACCAGGGAAGGAAACACCATATATTTT.

This clone was picked up a small number of times. The gene calls are TRBV28 and TRBJ2-7; D remains unclear. The V end was cut by 1 base, the J end by 6 bases, with 13 bases between. This CDR3 is 14 amino acids long. Germline CDR1 and CDR2: MDHEN and SYDVKM. CDR3 bases: TGTGCCAGCAGTTTATCCCCGGGTTTGAGCGAGCAGTACTTC. The encoded protein is CASSLSPGLSEQYF.

Sample share makes this clone medium-sized. The rearrangement links TRBV29-1 to TRBJ2-7, with TRBD1 matching over 9 bases. CDR1 is SQVTM and CDR2 is ANQGSEA in the germline V gene. Germline trimming cut 5 bases from V and 6 bases from J; bases unmatched to any gene: 8. The length of the CDR3 is 13 residues. The CDR3 DNA sequence: TGCAGCGTTCGGGACAGGGTAGAGTCCGAGCAGTACTTC. This gives the protein CSVRDRVESEQYF.

The chain carries TRBV7-8 and TRBJ2-1; tentatively, D is TRBD1 or TRBD2 (6 bases each). The germline V gene encodes CDR1 SGHVS and CDR2 FQNEAQ. This CDR3 region has 16 residues. Trimming removed 2 bases from V and 6 bases from J, with 17 bases in between. CDR3 protein: CASSLSILGGGNEQFF. The CDR3 nucleotides are TGTGCCAGCAGCTTAAGTATTCTAGGAGGGGGCAATGAGCAGTTCTTC.

The V and J genes are TRBV19 and TRBJ1-4; D might be TRBD1 (5 bases). The V gene lost 3 bases and the J gene lost 5 bases, with 10 bases spanning the gap. The CDR3 has 14 residues. Germline loops: CDR1 LNHDA, CDR2 SQIVND (reference sequence). Here the CDR3 reads CASSIRDGNEKLFF. The CDR3 DNA is TGTGCCAGTAGTATCCGGGACGGGAATGAAAAACTGTTTTTT.

This chain joins TRBV19 and TRBJ2-1; D uncertain. CDR3 length: 15 residues. Germline V lookup: CDR1 LNHDA, CDR2 SQIVND (reference sequence). Trimming took off 5 bases at V and 5 bases at J, with 16 bases between the two ends. CDR3 coding DNA: TGTGCCAGTAGTGATCATGCTCTAGTAGACAATGAGCAGTTCTTC. Its translation is CASSDHALVDNEQFF.

This clone appeared once. This CDR3 reads CSVVINSHEQYF. The CDR3 DNA is TGCAGCGTCGTCATAAACAGCCACGAGCAGTACTTC. The chain uses TRBV29-1 and TRBJ2-7; the D is unclear. V was trimmed by 6 bases and J by 5 bases, leaving 14 bases between them. The germline CDR1 and CDR2 sequences are SQVTM and ANQGSEA. The CDR3 contains 12 residues.

This clone occurred a few times. The chain uses TRBV2 and TRBJ2-1; D is undetermined. Germline V gives CDR1 SNHLY, CDR2 FYNNEI. Trimming pared 11 bases from V and 11 bases from J, leaving 13 bases between. The CDR3 spans 10 residues. The CDR3 here is CALRIVKQFF. In DNA, the CDR3 is TGTGCCCTTCGGATTGTCAAGCAGTTCTTC.

The table lists this clone with a count of one. The chain links TRBV6-6 to TRBJ1-6; TRBD1 matches at 9 bases. The germline gives CDR1 MNHNY, CDR2 SVGAGI (reference sequence). V shed 5 bases, J shed 4 bases, and the junction held 3 bases outside the gene matches. CDR3 size: 15 residues. As DNA, the CDR3 is TGTGCCAGCAGTGAGACAGGGGGGTATAATTCACCCCTCCACTTT. It specifies CASSETGGYNSPLHF.

Judged by abundance, this clone is medium-sized. The chain couples TRBV18 to TRBJ2-7, with a tentative D call TRBD2 (6 bases). Germline CDR1 reads KGHSH; CDR2 reads LQKENI. This CDR3 comprises 17 residues. V dropped 3 bases and J dropped 6 bases, with 24 bases sitting between them. CDR3 nucleotides: TGTGCCAGCTCACCCCGGGTGTCAGGAGGGAACGCAGCCGAGCAGTACTTC. Protein: CASSPRVSGGNAAEQYF.

This sequence joins TRBV5-1 and TRBJ2-3; D is uncertain. Trimming shortened V by 3 bases and J by 0 bases, and 11 bases separated the two germline ends. This CDR3 has 15 residues. The germline V gene encodes CDR1 SGHRS and CDR2 YFSETQ. The chain's CDR3 is CASSSEPKSTDTQYF. CDR3 sequence (DNA): TGCGCCAGCAGCTCCGAACCTAAGAGCACAGATACGCAGTATTTT.

This sequence joins TRBV29-1 and TRBJ2-2; unclear D gene. CDR3 length: 13 amino acids. The V end lost 4 bases, the J end lost 6 bases, and 12 bases lay between the germline ends. The V gene's germline CDR1 is SQVTM and CDR2 ANQGSEA. CDR3 sequence: CSVARQSAGELFF. Here the CDR3 DNA reads TGCAGCGTTGCTCGTCAAAGCGCCGGGGAGCTGTTTTTT.

This sequence joins TRBV5-1 and TRBJ2-3; the D is unclear. Trimming left V 6 bases short and J 2 bases short, with 10 bases between. The CDR3 is 13 residues long. Germline values: CDR1 SGHRS, CDR2 YFSETQ. CDR3 in amino acids: CASMAGPTDTQYF. DNA of the CDR3: TGCGCCAGCATGGCAGGCCCCACAGATACGCAGTATTTT. The entire variable domain, with the rest obtained from reference TRBV5-1 and TRBJ2-3, is as follows: KAGVTQTPRYLIKTRGQQVTLSCSPISGHRSVSWYQQTPGQGLQFLFEYFSETQRNKGNFPGRFSGRQFSNSRSEMNVSTLELGDSALYLCASMAGPTDTQYFGPGTRLTVL.

Concerning this clone: A junction end diverges from the germline sequence, so it may reflect a read error. V is TRBV10-1 and J is TRBJ2-3, with 13 positions matching TRBD2. This CDR3 is built from 12 residues. Germline V gene sequence: CDR1 WNHNN, CDR2 SYGVQD (reference sequence). The CDR3 loop reads CASSEGLAGVFF. In nucleotides, the CDR3 is TGCGCCAGCAGTGAGGGACTAGCGGGAGTGTTTTTT.